A selection of T cell receptor beta chains follows, all from one sample in a study of early T cells in non-severe SARS-CoV-2 infection. MiXCR, run by TCRdb on the 5' RACE reads, gives a single entry per CDR3 protein. Of some 31,000 distinct CDR3 sequences in the sample, under 6% were seen once. Sequences were obtained from whole blood. The receptors come from an adult who was a healthcare worker with PCR-confirmed SARS-CoV-2 infection or an uninfected control (not recorded which). CDR3s include the opening cysteine and the closing phenylalanine or tryptophan. The D gene is left open where the match is weak. Size is stated for part of the rows, as once, few or many counts, or as a class when the clone is expanded.

V gene,CDR3 length,clone size,D gene,J gene,CDR3 DNA,CDR3 protein
TRBV11-2,15,many,TRBD2,TRBJ2-1,TGTGCCAGCAGTCCTCTAGCGGGAGGGTACAATGAGCAGTTCTTC,CASSPLAGGYNEQFF
TRBV7-3,15,-,TRBD2,TRBJ2-7,TGTGCCAGCAGTTTCGGAGGGACTAGCGGTTACGAGCAGTACTTC,CASSFGGTSGYEQYF
TRBV20-1,16,many,TRBD2,TRBJ2-3,TGCAGTGCTAGCGGACTAGCGGGAGTTTATCCAGATACGCAGTATTTT,CSASGLAGVYPDTQYF
TRBV28,19,many,-,TRBJ2-1,TGTGCCAGCAGTTTAGGGGTGCCGGCGGGGTTACCCGGAGACAATGAGCAGTTCTTC,CASSLGVPAGLPGDNEQFF
TRBV19,15,many,-,TRBJ2-1,TGTGCCAGTAGTCACAGGGGGGGTCTTTACAATGAGCAGTTCTTC,CASSHRGGLYNEQFF
TRBV6-6,15,few,TRBD1,TRBJ2-7,TGTGCCAGCAGTTACCCGGGACAGGGATCCTACGAGCAGTACTTC,CASSYPGQGSYEQYF
TRBV12-3/TRBV12-4,16,-,TRBD2,TRBJ2-1,TGTGCCAGCACCCACCCGACTAGCGGGAGTAGTGGTGAGCAGTTCTTC,CASTHPTSGSSGEQFF
TRBV25-1,10,many,-,TRBJ1-2,TGTGCCAGCAGTGAAGTTGGCTACACCTTC,CASSEVGYTF
TRBV7-8,15,many,TRBD1,TRBJ2-3,TGTGCCAGCAGCGGACAGGACAGTAGCGCAGATACGCAGTATTTT,CASSGQDSSADTQYF
TRBV20-1,14,many,-,TRBJ1-6,TGCAGTGCTAGTGTGGACCCAAAGGGTTCACCCCTCCACTTT,CSASVDPKGSPLHF
TRBV7-6,13,many,-,TRBJ2-7,TGTGCCAGCGCACCGATAGAGGGCTACGAGCAGTACTTC,CASAPIEGYEQYF
TRBV7-2,18,few,TRBD2,TRBJ2-3,TGTGCCAGCAGCTTAAAGGGTTTGCGGGGGATGAGGACAGATACGCAGTATTTT,CASSLKGLRGMRTDTQYF
TRBV29-1,14,-,-,TRBJ1-1,TGCAGCGTTGATGGCAGGGGAAGGAACACTGAAGCTTTCTTT,CSVDGRGRNTEAFF
TRBV12-3/TRBV12-4,15,many,TRBD1,TRBJ1-1,TGTGCCAGCAGAATAAGAGGACAGGGAAGGACTGAAGCTTTCTTT,CASRIRGQGRTEAFF
TRBV7-9,12,few,-,TRBJ1-1,TGTGCCAGCCTCGGGGAAGCGGCTGAAGCTTTCTTT,CASLGEAAEAFF
TRBV2,17,many,TRBD2,TRBJ2-3,TGTGCCAGCGGGAGGGAGTCCGGCGGTTTCTCCCCAGATACGCAGTATTTT,CASGRESGGFSPDTQYF
TRBV4-3,15,many,TRBD2,TRBJ2-1,TGCGCCAGCAGCCAAGAAGTGGCACTAGCGGGAGAGCAGTTCTTC,CASSQEVALAGEQFF
TRBV9,14,-,-,TRBJ2-7,TGTGCCAGCAGCGAGCGGGACAGGACGGACGAGCAGTACTTC,CASSERDRTDEQYF
TRBV11-3,18,many,TRBD2,TRBJ2-1,TGTGCCAGCAGCTTAGATTTCCCCGGGACTAGTTTTATGAATGAGCAGTTCTTC,CASSLDFPGTSFMNEQFF
TRBV15,11,few,-,TRBJ1-1,TGTGCCGGGGAGGGGAACACTGAAGCTTTCTTT,CAGEGNTEAFF
TRBV28,12,many,-,TRBJ2-7,TGTGCCGTACCCGGGAGCGGCCACGAGCAGTACTTC,CAVPGSGHEQYF
TRBV27,18,medium-sized,-,TRBJ1-3,TGTGCCAGCAGTTTATTAGTCCGGGACGGTCACTCTGGAAACACCATATATTTT,CASSLLVRDGHSGNTIYF
TRBV6-2/TRBV6-3,15,-,TRBD2,TRBJ2-1,TGTGCCAGCGGCGGTGCGGGGGGCTCCTACAATGAGCAGTTCTTC,CASGGAGGSYNEQFF
TRBV11-2,14,many,-,TRBJ2-3,TGTGCCAGCATCGATTGGGGGCCCACAGATACGCAGTATTTT,CASIDWGPTDTQYF
TRBV5-1,18,many,TRBD2,TRBJ2-3,TGCGCCAGCAGCTACCGACTAGCGGGAGCAGGGAGCACAGATACGCAGTATTTT,CASSYRLAGAGSTDTQYF
TRBV2,13,many,-,TRBJ1-1,TGTGCCAGCAGGGTCCACATCAACACTGAAGCTTTCTTT,CASRVHINTEAFF